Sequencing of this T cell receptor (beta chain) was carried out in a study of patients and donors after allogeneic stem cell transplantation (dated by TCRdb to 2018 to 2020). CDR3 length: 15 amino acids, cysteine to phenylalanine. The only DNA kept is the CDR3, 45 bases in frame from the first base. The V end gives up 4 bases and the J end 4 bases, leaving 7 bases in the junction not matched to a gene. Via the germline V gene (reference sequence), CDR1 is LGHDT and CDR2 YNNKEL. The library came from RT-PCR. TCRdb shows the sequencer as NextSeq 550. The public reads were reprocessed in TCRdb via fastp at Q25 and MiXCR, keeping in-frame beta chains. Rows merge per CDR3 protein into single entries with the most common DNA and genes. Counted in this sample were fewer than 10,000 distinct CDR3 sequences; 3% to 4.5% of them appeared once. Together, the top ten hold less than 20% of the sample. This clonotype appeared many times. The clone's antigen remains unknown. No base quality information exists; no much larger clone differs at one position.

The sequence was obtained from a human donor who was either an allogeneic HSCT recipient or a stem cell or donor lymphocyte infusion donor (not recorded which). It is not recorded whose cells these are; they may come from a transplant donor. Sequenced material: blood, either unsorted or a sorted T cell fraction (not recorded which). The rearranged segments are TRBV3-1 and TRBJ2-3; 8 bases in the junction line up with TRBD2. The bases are TGTGCCAGCAGCCGCGGGGGGAGAACTGCAGATACGCAGTATTTT. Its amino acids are CASSRGGRTADTQYF.